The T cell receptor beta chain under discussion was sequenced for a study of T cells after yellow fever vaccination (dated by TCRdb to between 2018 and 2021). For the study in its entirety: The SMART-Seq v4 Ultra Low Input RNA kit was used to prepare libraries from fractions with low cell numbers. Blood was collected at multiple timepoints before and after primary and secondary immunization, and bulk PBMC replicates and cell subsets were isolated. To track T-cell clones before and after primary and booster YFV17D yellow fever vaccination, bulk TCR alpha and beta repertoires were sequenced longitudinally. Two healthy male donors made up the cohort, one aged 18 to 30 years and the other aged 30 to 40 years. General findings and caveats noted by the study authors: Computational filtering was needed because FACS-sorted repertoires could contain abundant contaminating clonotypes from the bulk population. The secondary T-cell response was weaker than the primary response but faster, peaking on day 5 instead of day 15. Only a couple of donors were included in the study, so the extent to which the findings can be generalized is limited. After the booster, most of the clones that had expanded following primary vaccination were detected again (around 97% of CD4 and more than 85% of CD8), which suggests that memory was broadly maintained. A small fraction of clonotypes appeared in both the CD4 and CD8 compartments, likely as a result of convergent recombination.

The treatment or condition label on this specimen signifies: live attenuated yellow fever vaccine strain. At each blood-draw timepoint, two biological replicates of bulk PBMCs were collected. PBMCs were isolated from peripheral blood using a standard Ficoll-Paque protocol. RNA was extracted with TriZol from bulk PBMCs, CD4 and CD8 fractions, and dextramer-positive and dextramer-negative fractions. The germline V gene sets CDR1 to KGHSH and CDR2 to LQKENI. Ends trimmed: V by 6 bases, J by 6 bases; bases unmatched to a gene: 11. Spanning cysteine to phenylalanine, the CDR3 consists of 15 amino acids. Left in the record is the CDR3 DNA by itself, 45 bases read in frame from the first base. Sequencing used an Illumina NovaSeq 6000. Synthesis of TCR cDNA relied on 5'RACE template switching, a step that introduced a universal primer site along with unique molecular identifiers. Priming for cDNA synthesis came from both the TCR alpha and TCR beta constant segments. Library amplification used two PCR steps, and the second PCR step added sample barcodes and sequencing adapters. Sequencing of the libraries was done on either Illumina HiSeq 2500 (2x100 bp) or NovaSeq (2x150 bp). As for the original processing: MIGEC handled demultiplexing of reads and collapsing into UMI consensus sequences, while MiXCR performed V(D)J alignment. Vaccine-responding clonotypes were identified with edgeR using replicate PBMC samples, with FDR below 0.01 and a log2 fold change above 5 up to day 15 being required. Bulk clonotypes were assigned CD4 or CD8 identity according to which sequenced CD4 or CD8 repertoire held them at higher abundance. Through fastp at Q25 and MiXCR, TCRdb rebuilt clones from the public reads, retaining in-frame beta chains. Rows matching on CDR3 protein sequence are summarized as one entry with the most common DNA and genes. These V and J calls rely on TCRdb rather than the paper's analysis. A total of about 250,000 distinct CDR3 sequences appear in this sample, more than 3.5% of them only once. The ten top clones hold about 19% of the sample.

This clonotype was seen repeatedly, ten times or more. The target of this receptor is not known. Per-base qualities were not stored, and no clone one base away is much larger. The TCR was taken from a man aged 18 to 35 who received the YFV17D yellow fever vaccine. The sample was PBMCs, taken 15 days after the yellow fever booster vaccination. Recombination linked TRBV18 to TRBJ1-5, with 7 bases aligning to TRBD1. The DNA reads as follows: TGTGCCAGCTCGCCCTCTGAGACAGGGTTTCAGCCCCAGCATTTT. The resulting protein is CASSPSETGFQPQHF.